This T cell receptor (beta chain) was captured by sequencing in a study of cytomegalovirus exposure and HLA in healthy donors. Notes on the study in general: An apparent linkage of common viral pathogens to several of the most significant clusters emerged in a later analysis.

This CDR3 spans 15 amino acids. The V end lost 4 bases, the J end lost 1 base, and 13 bases lay between the germline ends. Germline CDR1 reads SGHAT; CDR2 reads FQNNGV. The donors, nominally healthy at sampling, likely had unrecorded immune exposures. A note on this clone: Its antigen is not known.

It was with 60 Vbeta and 13 Jbeta primers that the PCR ran. Using immunoSEQ multiplex PCR, the repertoire was profiled, and TCRdb retains in-frame clones only, with some absent. This table has around 140,000 clones, 75% to 90% appearing once. J is TRBJ1-2 and V is TRBV11-2; TRBD1 might be the D (5 bases). This clonotype originated in a woman in her twenties or thirties in good health and CMV-seronegative. The specimen was PBMCs. DNA for the CDR3: TGTGCCAGCAGCTCTCGGGGGGGTGGTAACTATGGCTACACCTTC. Encoded protein: CASSSRGGGNYGYTF.